These 5 T cell receptor beta chains came from one sample sequenced in a study of beta chain features in type 1 diabetes (dated by TCRdb to the late 2010s). To prepare the library, the immunoSEQ multiplex PCR assay was applied. All of the isolated RNA was reverse transcribed with the High Capacity cDNA Reverse Transcription Kit, so expressed TCRB transcripts were sequenced. The table comes from immuneACCESS by way of TCRdb, which keeps in-frame sequences with V and J called. Part of the clones is missing from these tables; in studies checked, under half for an unresolved V gene and the rest for unknown reasons. The sample has around 290,000 clones on record, 7.5% to 9.5% of them singletons. The ten largest make up approximately 0.99% of the sample. Input material: central memory CD4+ T cells from blood. The receptors were sampled from a woman younger than 30 in good health.

The rearrangement uses TRBV30 and TRBJ2-7, with D unclear. The CDR3 covers 14 residues. From germline, CDR1 is GTSNPN and CDR2 SVGIG (reference sequence). The V end was cut by 3 bases, the J end by 0 bases, with 12 bases between. The CDR3 DNA is TGTGCCTGGAGCGCCACAGTCCACTCCTACGAGCAGTACTTC. It translates to CAWSATVHSYEQYF.

This chain connects TRBV6-5 to TRBJ2-1, with 7 nucleotides matching TRBD1. Per the germline V gene, CDR1 is MNHEY and CDR2 is SVGAGI. The CDR3 has 13 residues. The J segment lost 5 bases and the V segment lost 6 bases, leaving 4 bases of the junction unmatched. CDR3 in DNA: TGTGCCAGCAGACTACAGGGGCACAATGAGCAGTTCTTC. It yields the protein CASRLQGHNEQFF.

This clone was counted only a few times. This sequence joins TRBV4-2 and TRBJ2-7; 7 bases fit TRBD1. Germline loops: CDR1 LGHNA, CDR2 YNFKEQ. The ends lost 6 bases at V and 1 base at J; junction bases unmatched: 6. This CDR3 is 14 amino acids long. The CDR3 protein is CASRQTGSSYEQYF. The DNA for the CDR3 is TGTGCCAGCAGGCAGACAGGGAGTTCCTACGAGCAGTACTTC.

The chain combines TRBV7-6 with TRBJ2-3, with TRBD2 matching over 14 bases. CDR1 SGHVS and CDR2 FNYEAQ come from the germline V gene. There are 17 residues in the CDR3. Unmatched junction bases numbered 5, after V lost 1 base and J lost 5 bases. The CDR3 protein is CASSLGLAGGPGDTQYF. The DNA for the CDR3 is TGTGCCAGCAGCTTAGGACTAGCGGGGGGGCCGGGAGATACGCAGTATTTT.

This clone was picked up a small number of times. The genes are TRBV18 and TRBJ2-2, with D unresolved. This CDR3 is 14 amino acids long. Germline V gives CDR1 KGHSH, CDR2 LQKENI. The V end lost 2 bases, the J end lost 7 bases, and 11 bases lay between the germline ends. The CDR3 nucleotides read TGTGCCAGCTCACCAATAAAGGGCGGCGGGGAGCTGTTTTTT. This codes for CASSPIKGGGELFF.